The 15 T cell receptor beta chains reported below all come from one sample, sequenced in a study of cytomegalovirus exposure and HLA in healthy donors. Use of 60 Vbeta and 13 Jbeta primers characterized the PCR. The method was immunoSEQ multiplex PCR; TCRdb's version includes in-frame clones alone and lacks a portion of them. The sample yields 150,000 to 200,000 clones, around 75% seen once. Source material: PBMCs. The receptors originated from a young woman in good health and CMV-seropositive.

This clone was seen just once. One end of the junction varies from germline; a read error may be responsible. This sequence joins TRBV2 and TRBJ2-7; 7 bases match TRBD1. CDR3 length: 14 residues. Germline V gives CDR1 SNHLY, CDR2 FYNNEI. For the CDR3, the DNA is TGTGCCAGCAGCGAAGGGACAGTCGCCTACGAGCAGTACTTC. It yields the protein CASSEGTVAYEQYF.

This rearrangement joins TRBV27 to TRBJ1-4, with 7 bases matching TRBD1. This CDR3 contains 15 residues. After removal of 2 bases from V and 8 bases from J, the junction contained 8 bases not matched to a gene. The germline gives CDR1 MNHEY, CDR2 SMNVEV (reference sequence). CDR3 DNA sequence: TGTGCCAGCAGTTTAGAGGGGGCGCCAGGAGAAAAACTGTTTTTT. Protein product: CASSLEGAPGEKLFF.

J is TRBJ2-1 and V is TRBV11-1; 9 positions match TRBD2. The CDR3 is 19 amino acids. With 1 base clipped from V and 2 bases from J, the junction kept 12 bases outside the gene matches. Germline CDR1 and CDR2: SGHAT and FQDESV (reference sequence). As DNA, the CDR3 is TGTGCCAGCAGCTTAGGCCCCGAGTTGGCGGGGGGGCCCTACAATGAGCAGTTCTTC. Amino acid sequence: CASSLGPELAGGPYNEQFF.

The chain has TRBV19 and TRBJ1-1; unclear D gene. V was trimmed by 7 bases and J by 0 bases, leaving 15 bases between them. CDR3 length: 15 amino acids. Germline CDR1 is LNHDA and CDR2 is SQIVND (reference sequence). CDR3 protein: CASIPNGFLNTEAFF. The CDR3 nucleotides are TGTGCCAGTATCCCTAACGGGTTCTTGAACACTGAAGCTTTCTTT.

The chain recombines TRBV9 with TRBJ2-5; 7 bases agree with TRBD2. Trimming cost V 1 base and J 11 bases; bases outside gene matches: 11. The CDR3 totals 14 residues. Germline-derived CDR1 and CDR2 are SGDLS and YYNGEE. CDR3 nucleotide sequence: TGTGCCAGCAGCGTATGGCGGGGGTCTGAGGAGCAGTACTTC. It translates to CASSVWRGSEEQYF.

The CDR3 is CASSLWTSGSYEQYF. CDR3 sequence (DNA): TGTGCCAGCAGTTTGTGGACTAGCGGGAGCTACGAGCAGTACTTC. V usage is TRBV28 and J usage is TRBJ2-7; 13 bases are a match to TRBD2. Germline V gene lookup returns CDR1 MDHEN and CDR2 SYDVKM. The CDR3 has 15 residues. The V segment lost 3 bases and the J segment 3 bases; nucleotides outside the gene matches: 2.

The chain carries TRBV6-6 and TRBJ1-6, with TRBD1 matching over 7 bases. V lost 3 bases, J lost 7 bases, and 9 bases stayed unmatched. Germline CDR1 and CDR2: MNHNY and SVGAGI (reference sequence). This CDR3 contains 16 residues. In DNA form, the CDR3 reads TGTGCCAGCAGTTATTTCCCGACAGGGTTCAATTCACCCCTCCACTTT. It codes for CASSYFPTGFNSPLHF.

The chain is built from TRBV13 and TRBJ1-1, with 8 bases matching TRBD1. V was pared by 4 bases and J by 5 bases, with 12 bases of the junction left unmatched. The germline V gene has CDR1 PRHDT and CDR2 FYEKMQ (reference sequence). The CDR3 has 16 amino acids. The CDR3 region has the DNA TGTGCCAGCAGCTGGGGACAGGTCGAGCAACGGACTGAAGCTTTCTTT. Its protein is CASSWGQVEQRTEAFF.

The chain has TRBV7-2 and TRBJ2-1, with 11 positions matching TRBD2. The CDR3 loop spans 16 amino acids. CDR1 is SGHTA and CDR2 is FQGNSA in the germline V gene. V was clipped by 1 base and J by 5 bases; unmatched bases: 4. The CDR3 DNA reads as TGTGCCAGCAGCTTAGTTGTAGCGGGGGGGGACAATGAGCAGTTCTTC. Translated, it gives CASSLVVAGGDNEQFF.

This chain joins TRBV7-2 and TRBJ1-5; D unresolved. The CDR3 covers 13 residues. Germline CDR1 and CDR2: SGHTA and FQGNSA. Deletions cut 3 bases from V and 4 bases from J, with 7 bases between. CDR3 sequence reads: CASSFSSNQPQHF. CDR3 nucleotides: TGTGCCAGCAGCTTCTCTAGTAATCAGCCCCAGCATTTT.

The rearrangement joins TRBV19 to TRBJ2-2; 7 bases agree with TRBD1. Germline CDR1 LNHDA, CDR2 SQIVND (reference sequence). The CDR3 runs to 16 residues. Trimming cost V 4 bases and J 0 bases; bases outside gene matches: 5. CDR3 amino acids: CASSTEGTANTGELFF. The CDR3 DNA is TGTGCCAGTAGTACCGAAGGGACAGCGAACACCGGGGAGCTGTTTTTT.

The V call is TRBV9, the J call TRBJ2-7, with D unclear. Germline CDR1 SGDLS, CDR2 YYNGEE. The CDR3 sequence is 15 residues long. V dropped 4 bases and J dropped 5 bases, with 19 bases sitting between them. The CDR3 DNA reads TGTGCCAGCAGCCCCCAACCTAAATGGTCCGACGAGCAGTACTTC. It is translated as CASSPQPKWSDEQYF.

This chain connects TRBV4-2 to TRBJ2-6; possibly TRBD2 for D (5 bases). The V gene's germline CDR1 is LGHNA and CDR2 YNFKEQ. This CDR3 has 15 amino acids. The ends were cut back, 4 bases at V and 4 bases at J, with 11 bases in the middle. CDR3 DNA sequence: TGTGCCAGCAGCCTGAGGGCGTGGGGGGCCAACGTCCTGACTTTC. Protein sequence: CASSLRAWGANVLTF.

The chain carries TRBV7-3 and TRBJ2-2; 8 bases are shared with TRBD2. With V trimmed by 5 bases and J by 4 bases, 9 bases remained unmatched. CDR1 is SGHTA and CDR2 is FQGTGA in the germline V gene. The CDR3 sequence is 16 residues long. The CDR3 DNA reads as TGTGCCAGCAGCGCGTCCGGACTAGCTGCCACCGGGGAGCTGTTTTTT. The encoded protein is CASSASGLAATGELFF.

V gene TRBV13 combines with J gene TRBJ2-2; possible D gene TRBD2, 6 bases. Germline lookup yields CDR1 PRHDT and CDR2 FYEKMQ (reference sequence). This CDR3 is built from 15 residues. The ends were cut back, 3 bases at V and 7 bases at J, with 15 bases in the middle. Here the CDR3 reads CASSFWGDIVGELFF. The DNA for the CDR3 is TGTGCCAGCAGCTTTTGGGGGGATATCGTCGGGGAGCTGTTTTTT.